The TCR beta chain under discussion was sequenced for a study of hypomethylating agent response in myelodysplastic syndrome. For the study at large: Complete response or hematologic improvement counted as response; others were non-responders. Findings and limits, study-wide: Shared GLIPH2 clusters possibly recognizing novel MDS antigens remain unconfirmed.

CDR1 GTSNPN and CDR2 SVGIG come from the germline V gene (reference sequence). The length of the CDR3 is 13 residues. After removal of 1 base from V and 7 bases from J, the junction contained 4 bases not matched to a gene. There are a few counts of this clone. Antigen: not known. Assay: immunoSEQ multiplex PCR; the TCRdb copy retains only in-frame clones and omits some. The sample holds 2,500 to 3,500 clones, around 82% seen once. Sample: bone marrow, taken before or after starting hypomethylating agent treatment for myelodysplastic syndrome (not recorded which). This TCR was sampled from a human donor with myelodysplastic syndrome. The rearrangement joins TRBV30 to TRBJ1-5; 7 bases line up with TRBD1. CDR3 sequence reads: CAWSATGNQPQHF. The CDR3 DNA reads TGTGCCTGGAGTGCGACAGGGAACCAGCCCCAGCATTTT.